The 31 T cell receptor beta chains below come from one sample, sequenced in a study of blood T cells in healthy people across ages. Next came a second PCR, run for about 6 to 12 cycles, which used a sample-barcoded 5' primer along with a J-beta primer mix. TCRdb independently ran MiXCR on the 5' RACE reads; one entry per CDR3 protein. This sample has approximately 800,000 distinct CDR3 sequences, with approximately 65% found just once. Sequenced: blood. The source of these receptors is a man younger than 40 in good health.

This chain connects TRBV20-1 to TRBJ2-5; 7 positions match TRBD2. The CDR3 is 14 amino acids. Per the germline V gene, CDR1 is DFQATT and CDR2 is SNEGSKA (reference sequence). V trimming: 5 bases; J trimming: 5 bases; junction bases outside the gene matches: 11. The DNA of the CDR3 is TGCAGTGCTGGGAGGGACGGGGTCTCGGAGACCCAGTACTTC. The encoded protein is CSAGRDGVSETQYF.

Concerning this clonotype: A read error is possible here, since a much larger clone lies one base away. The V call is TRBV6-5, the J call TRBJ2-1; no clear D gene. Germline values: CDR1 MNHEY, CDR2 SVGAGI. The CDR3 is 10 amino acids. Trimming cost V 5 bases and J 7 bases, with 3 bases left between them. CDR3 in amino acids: CASSKNEQFF. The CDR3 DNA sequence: TGTGCCAGCAGTAAGAATGAGCAGTTCTTC.

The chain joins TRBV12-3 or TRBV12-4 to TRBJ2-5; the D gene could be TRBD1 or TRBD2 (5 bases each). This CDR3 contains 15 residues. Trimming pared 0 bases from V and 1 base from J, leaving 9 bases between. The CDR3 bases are TGTGCCAGCAGTTTAGCACAGGACTCCCAAGAGACCCAGTACTTC. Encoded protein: CASSLAQDSQETQYF.

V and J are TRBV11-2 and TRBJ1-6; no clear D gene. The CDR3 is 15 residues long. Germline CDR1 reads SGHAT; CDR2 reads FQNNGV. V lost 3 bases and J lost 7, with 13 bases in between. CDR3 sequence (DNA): TGTGCCAGCAGCTTTACGGGTTTAGAGAATTCACCCCTCCACTTT. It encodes CASSFTGLENSPLHF. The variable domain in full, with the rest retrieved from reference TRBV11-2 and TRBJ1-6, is EAGVAQSPRYKIIEKRQSVAFWCNPISGHATLYWYQQILGQGPKLLIQFQNNGVVDDSQLPKDRFSAERLKGVDSTLKIQPAKLEDSAVYLCASSFTGLENSPLHFGNGTRLTVT.

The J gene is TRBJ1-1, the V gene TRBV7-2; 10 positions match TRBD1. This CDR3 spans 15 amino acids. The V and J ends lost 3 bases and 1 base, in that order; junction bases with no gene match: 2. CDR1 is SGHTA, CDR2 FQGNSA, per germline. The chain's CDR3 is CASSFRQGANTEAFF. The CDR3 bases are TGTGCCAGCAGCTTCCGACAGGGGGCGAACACTGAAGCTTTCTTT.

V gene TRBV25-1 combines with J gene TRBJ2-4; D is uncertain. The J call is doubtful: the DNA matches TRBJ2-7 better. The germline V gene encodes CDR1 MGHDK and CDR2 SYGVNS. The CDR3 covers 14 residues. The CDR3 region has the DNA TGTGCCAGCAGTGAATGGCAGAGACCTTACGAGCAGTACTTC. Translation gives CASSEWQRPYEQYF.

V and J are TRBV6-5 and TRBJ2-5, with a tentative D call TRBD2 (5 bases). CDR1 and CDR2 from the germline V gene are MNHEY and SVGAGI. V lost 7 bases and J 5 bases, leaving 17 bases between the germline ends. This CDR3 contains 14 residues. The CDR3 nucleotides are TGTGCCAGCACCCCGGGAACAATCGAGGAGACCCAGTACTTC. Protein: CASTPGTIEETQYF.

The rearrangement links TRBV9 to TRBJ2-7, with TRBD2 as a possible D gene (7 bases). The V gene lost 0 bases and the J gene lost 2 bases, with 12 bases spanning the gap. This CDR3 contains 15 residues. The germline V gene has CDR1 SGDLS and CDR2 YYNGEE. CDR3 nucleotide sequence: TGTGCCAGCAGCGTAGAAGGGGGGGGCCCCTACGAGCAGTACTTC. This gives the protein CASSVEGGGPYEQYF.

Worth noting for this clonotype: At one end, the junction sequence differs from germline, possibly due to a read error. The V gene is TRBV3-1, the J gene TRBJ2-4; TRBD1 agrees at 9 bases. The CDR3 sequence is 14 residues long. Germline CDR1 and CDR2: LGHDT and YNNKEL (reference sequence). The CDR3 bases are TGTGCCAGCAGCCCCGGACAGGGGATGAACATTAAGTACTTC. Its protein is CASSPGQGMNIKYF.

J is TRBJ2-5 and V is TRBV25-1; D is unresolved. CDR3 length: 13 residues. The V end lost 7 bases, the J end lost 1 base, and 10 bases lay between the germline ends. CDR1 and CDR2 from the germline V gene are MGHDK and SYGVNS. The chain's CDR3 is CASNGRFQETQYF. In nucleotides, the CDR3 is TGTGCCAGCAATGGACGGTTCCAAGAGACCCAGTACTTC.

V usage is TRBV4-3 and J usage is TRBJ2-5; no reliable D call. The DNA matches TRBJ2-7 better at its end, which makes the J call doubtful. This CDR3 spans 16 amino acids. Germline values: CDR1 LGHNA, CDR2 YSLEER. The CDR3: CASSQDQNLGLYEQYF. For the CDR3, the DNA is TGCGCCAGCAGCCAAGATCAAAATCTCGGGCTATACGAGCAGTACTTC.

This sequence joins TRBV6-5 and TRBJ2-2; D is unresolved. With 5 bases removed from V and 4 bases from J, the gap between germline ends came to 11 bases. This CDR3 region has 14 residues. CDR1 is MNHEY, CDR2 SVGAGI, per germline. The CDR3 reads CASSKYYSTGELFF. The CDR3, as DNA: TGTGCCAGCAGTAAATACTACAGCACCGGGGAGCTGTTTTTT.

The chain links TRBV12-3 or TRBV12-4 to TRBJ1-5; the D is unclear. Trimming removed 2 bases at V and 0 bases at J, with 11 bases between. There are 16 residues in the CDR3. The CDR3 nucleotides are TGTGCCAGCAGTTTAAGCGGCAGAGATAGCAATCAGCCCCAGCATTTT. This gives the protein CASSLSGRDSNQPQHF.

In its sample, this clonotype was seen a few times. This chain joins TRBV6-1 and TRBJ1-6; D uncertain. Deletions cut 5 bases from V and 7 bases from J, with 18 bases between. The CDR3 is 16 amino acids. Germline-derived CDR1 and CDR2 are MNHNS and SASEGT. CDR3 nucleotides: TGTGCCAGCAGTAGGGAGAGTACAACTGGCAATTCACCCCTCCACTTT. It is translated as CASSRESTTGNSPLHF.

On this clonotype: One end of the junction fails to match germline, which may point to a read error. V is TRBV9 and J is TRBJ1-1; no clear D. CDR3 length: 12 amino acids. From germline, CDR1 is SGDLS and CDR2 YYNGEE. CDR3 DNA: TGTGCCAGCAGCGTAAGGAACACTGTAGCTTTCTTT. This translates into CASSVRNTVAFF.

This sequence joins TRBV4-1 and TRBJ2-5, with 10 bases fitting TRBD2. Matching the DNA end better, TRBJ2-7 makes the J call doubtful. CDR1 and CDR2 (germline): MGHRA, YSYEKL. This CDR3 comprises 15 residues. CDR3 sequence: CASSQLAGELYEQYF. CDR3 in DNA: TGCGCCAGCAGCCAACTAGCGGGGGAACTCTACGAGCAGTACTTC.

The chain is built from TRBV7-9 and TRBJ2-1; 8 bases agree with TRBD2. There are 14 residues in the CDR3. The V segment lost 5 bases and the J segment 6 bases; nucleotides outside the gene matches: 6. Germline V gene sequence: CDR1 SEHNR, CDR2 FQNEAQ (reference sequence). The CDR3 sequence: CASSRTSRLNEQFF. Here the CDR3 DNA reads TGTGCCAGCAGCCGGACTAGCAGGCTCAATGAGCAGTTCTTC.

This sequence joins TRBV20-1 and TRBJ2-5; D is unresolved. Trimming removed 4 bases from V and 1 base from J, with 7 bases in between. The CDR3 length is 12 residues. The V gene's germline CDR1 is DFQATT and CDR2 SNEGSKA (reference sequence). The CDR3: CSAMVLQETQYF. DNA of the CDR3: TGCAGTGCTATGGTCCTCCAAGAGACCCAGTACTTC.

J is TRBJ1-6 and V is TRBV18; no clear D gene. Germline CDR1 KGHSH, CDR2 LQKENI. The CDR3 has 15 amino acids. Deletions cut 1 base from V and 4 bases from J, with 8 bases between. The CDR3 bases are TGTGCCAGCTCACCACGAGATGGATATAATTCACCCCTCCACTTT. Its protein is CASSPRDGYNSPLHF. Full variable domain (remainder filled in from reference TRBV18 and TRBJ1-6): NAGVMQNPRHLVRRRGQEARLRCSPMKGHSHVYWYRQLPEEGLKFMVYLQKENIIDESGMPKERFSAEFPKEGPSILRIQQVVRGDSAAYFCASSPRDGYNSPLHFGNGTRLTVT.

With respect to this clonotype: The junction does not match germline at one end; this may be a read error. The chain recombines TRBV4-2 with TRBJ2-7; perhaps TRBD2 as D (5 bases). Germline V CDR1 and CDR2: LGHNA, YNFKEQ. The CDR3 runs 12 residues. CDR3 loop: CVSSQGSYEQYF. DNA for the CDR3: TGTGTCAGCAGCCAAGGGAGCTACGAGCAGTACTTC.

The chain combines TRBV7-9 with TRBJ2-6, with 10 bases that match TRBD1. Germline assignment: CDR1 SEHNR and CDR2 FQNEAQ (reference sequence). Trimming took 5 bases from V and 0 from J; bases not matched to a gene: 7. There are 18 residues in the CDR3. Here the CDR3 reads CASSLRDRGPSGANVLTF. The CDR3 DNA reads TGTGCCAGCAGCCTCCGGGACAGGGGCCCCTCTGGGGCCAACGTCCTGACTTTC.

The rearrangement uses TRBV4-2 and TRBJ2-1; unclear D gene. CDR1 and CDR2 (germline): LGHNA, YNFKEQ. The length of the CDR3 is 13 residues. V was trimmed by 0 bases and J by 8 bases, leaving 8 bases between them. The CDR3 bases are TGTGCCAGCAGCCAAGAGGGTGGGGATGAGCAGTTCTTC. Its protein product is CASSQEGGDEQFF.

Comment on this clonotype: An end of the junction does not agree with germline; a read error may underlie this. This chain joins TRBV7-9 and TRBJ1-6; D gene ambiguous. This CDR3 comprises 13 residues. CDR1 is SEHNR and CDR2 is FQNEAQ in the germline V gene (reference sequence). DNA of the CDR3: TGTGCCAGCAGTTTAGGCGGGTCTTCACCCCTCCACTTT. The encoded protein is CASSLGGSSPLHF.

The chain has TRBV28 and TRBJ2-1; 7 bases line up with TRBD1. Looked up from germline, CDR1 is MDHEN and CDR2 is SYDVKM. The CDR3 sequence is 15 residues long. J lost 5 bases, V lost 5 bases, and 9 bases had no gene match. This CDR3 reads CASSLALTGNNEQFF. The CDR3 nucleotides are TGTGCCAGCAGTCTTGCCTTGACAGGGAACAATGAGCAGTTCTTC.

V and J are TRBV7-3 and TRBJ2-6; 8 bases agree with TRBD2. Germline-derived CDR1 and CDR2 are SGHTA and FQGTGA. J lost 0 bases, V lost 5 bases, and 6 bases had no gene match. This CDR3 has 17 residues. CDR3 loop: CASSVAGGISGANVLTF. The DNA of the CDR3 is TGTGCCAGCAGCGTCGCGGGGGGCATCTCTGGGGCCAACGTCCTGACTTTC.

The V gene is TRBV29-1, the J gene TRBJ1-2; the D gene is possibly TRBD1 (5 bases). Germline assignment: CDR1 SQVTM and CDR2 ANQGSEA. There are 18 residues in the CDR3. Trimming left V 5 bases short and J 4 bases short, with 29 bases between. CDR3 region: CSVSSQASRGNGPYGYTF. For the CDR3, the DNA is TGCAGCGTTAGCTCCCAGGCTTCCCGGGGCAATGGTCCCTATGGCTACACCTTC.

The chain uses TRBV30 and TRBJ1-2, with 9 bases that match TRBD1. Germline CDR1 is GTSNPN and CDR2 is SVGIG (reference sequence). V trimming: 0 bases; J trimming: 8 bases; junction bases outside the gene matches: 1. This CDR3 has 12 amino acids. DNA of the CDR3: TGTGCCTGGAGTGTAGGGACAGGGGGCTACACCTTC. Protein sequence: CAWSVGTGGYTF.

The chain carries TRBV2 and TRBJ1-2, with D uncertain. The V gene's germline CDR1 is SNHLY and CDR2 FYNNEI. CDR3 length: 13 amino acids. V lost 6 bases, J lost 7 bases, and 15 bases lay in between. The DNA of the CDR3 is TGTGCCAGCAGCCCCCATAATGAGGGTGGCTACACCTTC. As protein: CASSPHNEGGYTF.

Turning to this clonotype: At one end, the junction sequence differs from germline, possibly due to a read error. This chain's CDR3 is CAGSHRRGRLDGYTF. CDR3 sequence (DNA): TGTGCCGGCAGCCATAGGAGGGGGCGGTTGGATGGCTACACCTTC. This chain joins TRBV5-6 and TRBJ1-2; TRBD1 agrees at 7 bases. Germline V gives CDR1 SGHDT, CDR2 YYEEEE. The CDR3 covers 15 residues.

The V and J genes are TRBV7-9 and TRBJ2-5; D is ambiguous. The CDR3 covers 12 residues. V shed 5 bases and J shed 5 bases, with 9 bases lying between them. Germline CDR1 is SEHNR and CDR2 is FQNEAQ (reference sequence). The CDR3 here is CASSADWETQYF. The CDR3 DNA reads TGTGCCAGCAGCGCCGACTGGGAGACCCAGTACTTC.

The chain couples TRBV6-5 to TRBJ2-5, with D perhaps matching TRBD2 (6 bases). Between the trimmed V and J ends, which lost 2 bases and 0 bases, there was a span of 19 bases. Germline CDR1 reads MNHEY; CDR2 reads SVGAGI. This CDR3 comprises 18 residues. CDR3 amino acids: CASSYPRVAGKDQETQYF. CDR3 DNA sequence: TGTGCCAGCAGTTACCCAAGGGTGGCGGGAAAAGACCAAGAGACCCAGTACTTC.